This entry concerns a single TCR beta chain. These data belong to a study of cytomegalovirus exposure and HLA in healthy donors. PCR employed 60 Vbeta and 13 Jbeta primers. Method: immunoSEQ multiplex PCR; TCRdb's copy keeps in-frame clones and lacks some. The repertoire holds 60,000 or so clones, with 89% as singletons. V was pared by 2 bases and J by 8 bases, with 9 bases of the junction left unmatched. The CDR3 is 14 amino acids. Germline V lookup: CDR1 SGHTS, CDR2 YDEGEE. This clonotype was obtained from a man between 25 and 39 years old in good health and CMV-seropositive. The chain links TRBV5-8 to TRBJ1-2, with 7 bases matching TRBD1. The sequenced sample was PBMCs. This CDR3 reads CASSFKQGRGGYTF. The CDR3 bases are TGTGCCAGCAGCTTTAAACAGGGGCGAGGAGGCTACACCTTC.